This T cell receptor (beta chain) was sequenced for a study of OX40 agonist ivuxolimab in advanced cancers. Background on the study: Patients with prior anti-PD-1, anti-PD-L1 or anti-CTLA-4 therapy were eligible; approximately 40% had some.

This clone was seen only once. This table comes from immunoSEQ multiplex PCR, and its TCRdb copy is limited to in-frame clones, with some not included. The table records tens of thousands of clones, roughly nine tenths of them present only once. The receptor comes from an adult with an advanced solid tumor such as melanoma, head and neck, liver or kidney cancer. The source material was CD4+ or CD8+ T cells sorted from blood, sampled in a trial of the OX40 agonist ivuxolimab.

The CDR3 DNA reads as TGTGCCAGCAGTTACTCCGAGGGCGCTGAAGCTTTCTTT. It is translated as CASSYSEGAEAFF. This chain joins TRBV6-5 and TRBJ1-1, with D unresolved. The CDR3 covers 13 residues. From germline, CDR1 is MNHEY and CDR2 SVGAGI. Trimming cost V 0 bases and J 6 bases, with 8 bases left between them.